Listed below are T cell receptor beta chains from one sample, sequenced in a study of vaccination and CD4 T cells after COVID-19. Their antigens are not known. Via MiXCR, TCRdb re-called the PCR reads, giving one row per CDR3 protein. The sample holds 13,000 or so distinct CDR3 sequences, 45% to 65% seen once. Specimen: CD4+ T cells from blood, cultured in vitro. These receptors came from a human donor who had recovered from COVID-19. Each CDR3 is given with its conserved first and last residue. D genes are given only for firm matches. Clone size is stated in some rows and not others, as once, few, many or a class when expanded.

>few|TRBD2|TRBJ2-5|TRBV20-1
CSARVVLAGYQETQYF
TGCAGTGCTAGAGTAGTACTAGCGGGCTACCAAGAGACCCAGTACTTC
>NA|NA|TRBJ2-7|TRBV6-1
CASTEWQGRLSSYEQYF
TGTGCCAGCACTGAGTGGCAGGGGAGACTTAGCTCCTACGAGCAGTACTTC
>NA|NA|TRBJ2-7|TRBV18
CASSPEGRPTYEQYF
TGTGCCAGCTCACCAGAGGGGCGTCCTACCTACGAGCAGTACTTC
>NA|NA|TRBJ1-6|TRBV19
CASSISRTDSPLHF
TGTGCCAGTAGTATTTCCAGGACTGATTCACCCCTCCACTTT
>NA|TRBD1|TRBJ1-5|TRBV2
CASSRGQGGFQPQHF
TGTGCCAGCTCAAGAGGACAGGGTGGGTTTCAGCCCCAGCATTTT
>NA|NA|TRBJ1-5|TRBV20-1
CSASRTADQPQHF
TGCAGTGCTAGTCGGACGGCCGATCAGCCCCAGCATTTT
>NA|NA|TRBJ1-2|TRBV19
CASSIFGVGLDGYTF
TGTGCCAGTAGTATTTTTGGAGTAGGGCTGGATGGCTACACCTTC
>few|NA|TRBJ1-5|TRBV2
CASSPDISNQPQHF
TGTGCCAGCAGCCCAGACATAAGCAATCAGCCCCAGCATTTT
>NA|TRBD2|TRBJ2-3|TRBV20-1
CSASPPAGATDTQYF
TGCAGTGCTAGTCCACCAGCGGGAGCCACAGATACGCAGTATTTT
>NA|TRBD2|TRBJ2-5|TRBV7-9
CASSLGASGFQETQYF
TGTGCCAGCAGTTTAGGGGCTAGCGGGTTCCAAGAGACCCAGTACTTC
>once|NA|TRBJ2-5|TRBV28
CASSYTIREIGQETQYF
TGTGCCAGCAGCTACACTATCCGAGAGATCGGACAAGAGACCCAGTACTTC
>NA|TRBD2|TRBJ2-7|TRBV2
CASSQAREGYEQYF
TGCGCCAGCAGCCAAGCCCGGGAGGGCTACGAGCAGTACTTC
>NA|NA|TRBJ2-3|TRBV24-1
CATSPRTADSTDTQYF
TGTGCCACCAGTCCCAGGACTGCGGATAGCACAGATACGCAGTATTTT
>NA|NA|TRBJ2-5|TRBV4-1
CASSQEGRGTQYF
TGCGCCAGCAGCCAAGAAGGTAGGGGGACCCAGTACTTC
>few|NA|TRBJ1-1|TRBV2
CASSEGPGGNTEAFF
TGTGCCAGCAGTGAAGGCCCGGGGGGTAACACTGAAGCTTTCTTT
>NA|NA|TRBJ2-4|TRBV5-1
CASSPLPGGPNIQYF
TGCGCCAGCAGCCCGCTCCCGGGGGGCCCAAACATTCAGTACTTC
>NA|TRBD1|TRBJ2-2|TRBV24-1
CATSRTGVGELFF
TGTGCCACCAGCCGGACAGGGGTCGGGGAGCTGTTTTTT
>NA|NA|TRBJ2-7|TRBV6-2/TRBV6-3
CASSRGSGALYEQYF
TGTGCCAGCAGTCGAGGTAGCGGAGCCCTATACGAGCAGTACTTC
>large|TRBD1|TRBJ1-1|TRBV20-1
CSARDDRGHTEAFF
TGCAGTGCTAGAGATGACAGGGGGCACACTGAAGCTTTCTTT
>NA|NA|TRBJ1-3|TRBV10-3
CAISVSGNTIYF
TGTGCCATCAGTGTATCTGGAAACACCATATATTTT
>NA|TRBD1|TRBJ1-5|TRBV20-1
CSARDRELFKPQHF
TGCAGTGCTCGGGACAGGGAACTGTTTAAGCCCCAGCATTTT
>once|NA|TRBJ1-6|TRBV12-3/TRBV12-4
CASSRGMELNSPLHF
TGTGCCAGCAGCCGAGGGATGGAACTTAATTCACCCCTCCACTTT
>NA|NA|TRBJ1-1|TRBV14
CASSPRTGLNTEAFF
TGTGCCAGCAGTCCAAGAACAGGGCTAAACACTGAAGCTTTCTTT
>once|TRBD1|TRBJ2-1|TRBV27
CASSLAGGSYNEQFF
TGTGCCAGCAGTTTGGCAGGGGGCTCCTACAATGAGCAGTTCTTC
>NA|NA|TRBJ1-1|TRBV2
CASFRTVYTEAFF
TGTGCCAGCTTCCGGACAGTCTACACTGAAGCTTTCTTT
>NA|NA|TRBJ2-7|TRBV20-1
CSARDQQGMPSEQYF
TGCAGTGCTAGAGATCAGCAGGGTATGCCTTCCGAGCAGTACTTC
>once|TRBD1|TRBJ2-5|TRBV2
CASSTGTGGRETQYF
TGTGCCAGCAGTACCGGGACAGGGGGCCGAGAGACCCAGTACTTC
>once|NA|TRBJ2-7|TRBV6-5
CASSSPSEREQYF
TGTGCCAGCAGTTCCCCATCCGAGCGGGAGCAGTACTTC
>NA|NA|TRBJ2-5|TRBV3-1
CASSLGQEGTQYF
TGTGCCAGCAGCCTAGGACAGGAGGGGACCCAGTACTTC
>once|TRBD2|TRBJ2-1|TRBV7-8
CASSPSGRARGEQFF
TGTGCCAGCAGCCCTAGCGGGAGGGCCCGCGGTGAGCAGTTCTTC
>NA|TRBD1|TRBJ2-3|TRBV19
CASRASRGTGGYTQYF
TGTGCCAGTAGAGCATCTCGCGGGACAGGGGGCTATACGCAGTATTTT
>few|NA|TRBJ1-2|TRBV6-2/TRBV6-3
CASSRTGPYGYTF
TGTGCCAGCAGCAGAACGGGGCCCTATGGCTACACCTTC
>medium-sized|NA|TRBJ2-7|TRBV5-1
CASSLSQRQEPYEQYF
TGCGCCAGCAGCTTGTCTCAGAGACAGGAACCCTACGAGCAGTACTTC
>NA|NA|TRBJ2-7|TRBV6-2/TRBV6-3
CASSYSNSGAYEQYF
TGTGCCAGCAGTTACTCGAATAGCGGCGCCTACGAGCAGTACTTC
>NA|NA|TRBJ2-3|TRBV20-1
CSARTRHTQYF
TGCAGTGCGAGAACTAGGCATACGCAGTATTTT
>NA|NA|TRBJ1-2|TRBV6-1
CATRDGQLYGYTF
TGTGCCACCCGGGACGGGCAGCTCTATGGCTACACCTTC
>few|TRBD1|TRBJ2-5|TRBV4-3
CASSPGRDRGGETQYF
TGCGCCAGCAGCCCGGGCCGGGACAGGGGGGGAGAGACCCAGTACTTC
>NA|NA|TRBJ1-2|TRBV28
CASSSPGEGYGYTF
TGTGCCAGCAGCTCCCCAGGGGAAGGCTATGGCTACACCTTC
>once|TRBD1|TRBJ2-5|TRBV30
CAWSRDRQETQYF
TGTGCCTGGAGCAGGGACAGGCAAGAGACCCAGTACTTC
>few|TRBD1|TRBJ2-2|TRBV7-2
CASSYRQGTGELFF
TGTGCCAGCAGTTATAGACAGGGGACCGGGGAGCTGTTTTTT
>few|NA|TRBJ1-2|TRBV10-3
CAISREANYGYTF
TGTGCCATCAGTAGAGAAGCTAACTATGGCTACACCTTC
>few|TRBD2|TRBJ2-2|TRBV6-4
CASSDTPSGDPGELFF
TGTGCCAGCAGTGACACCCCAAGCGGGGACCCCGGGGAGCTGTTTTTT
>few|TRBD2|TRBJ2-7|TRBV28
CASSLMRLADYEQYF
TGTGCCAGCAGTTTAATGCGACTAGCGGATTACGAGCAGTACTTC
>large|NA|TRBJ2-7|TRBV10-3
CATARGMREQYF
TGTGCGACAGCCAGGGGAATGAGGGAGCAGTACTTC
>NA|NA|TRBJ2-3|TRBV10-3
CATRAGTDTQYF
TGTGCCACCAGAGCCGGCACAGATACGCAGTATTTT
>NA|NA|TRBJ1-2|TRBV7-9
CASSLEGEYLRGYTF
TGTGCCAGCAGCTTGGAGGGGGAGTACCTCAGAGGCTACACCTTC
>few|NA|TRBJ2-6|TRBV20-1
CSARDLKSLGSGANVLTF
TGCAGTGCTAGAGATTTAAAGTCGTTAGGGTCCGGGGCCAACGTCCTGACTTTC
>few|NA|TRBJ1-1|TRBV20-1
CSARRVRWDTEAFF
TGCAGTGCTAGAAGGGTTAGGTGGGACACTGAAGCTTTCTTT
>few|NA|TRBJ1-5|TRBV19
CASSAGQKNQPQHF
TGTGCCAGTAGTGCCGGACAGAAAAATCAGCCCCAGCATTTT
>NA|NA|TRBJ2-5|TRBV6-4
CASGWTKETQYF
TGTGCCAGCGGGTGGACGAAAGAGACCCAGTACTTC
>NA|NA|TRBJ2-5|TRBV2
CASRPGVQETQYF
TGTGCCAGCAGACCAGGGGTCCAAGAGACCCAGTACTTC
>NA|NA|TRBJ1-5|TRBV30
CAWSVGEDQPQHF
TGTGCCTGGAGTGTTGGTGAGGATCAGCCCCAGCATTTT
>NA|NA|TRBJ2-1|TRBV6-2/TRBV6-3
CASSYSRNEQFF
TGTGCCAGCAGTTACTCGCGAAATGAGCAGTTCTTC
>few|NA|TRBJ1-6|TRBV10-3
CAISEDPSPLHF
TGTGCCATCAGTGAGGACCCTTCACCCCTCCACTTT
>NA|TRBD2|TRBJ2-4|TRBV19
CASRRLAGVGAKNIQYF
TGTGCCAGTCGACGCCTAGCGGGAGTAGGAGCCAAAAACATTCAGTATTTC
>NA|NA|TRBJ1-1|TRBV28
CASRLFGTEAFF
TGTGCCAGTCGGCTCTTCGGCACTGAAGCTTTCTTT
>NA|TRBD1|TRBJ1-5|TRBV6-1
CASSLGQGSKPQHF
TGTGCCAGCAGCCTGGGACAGGGATCGAAGCCCCAGCATTTT